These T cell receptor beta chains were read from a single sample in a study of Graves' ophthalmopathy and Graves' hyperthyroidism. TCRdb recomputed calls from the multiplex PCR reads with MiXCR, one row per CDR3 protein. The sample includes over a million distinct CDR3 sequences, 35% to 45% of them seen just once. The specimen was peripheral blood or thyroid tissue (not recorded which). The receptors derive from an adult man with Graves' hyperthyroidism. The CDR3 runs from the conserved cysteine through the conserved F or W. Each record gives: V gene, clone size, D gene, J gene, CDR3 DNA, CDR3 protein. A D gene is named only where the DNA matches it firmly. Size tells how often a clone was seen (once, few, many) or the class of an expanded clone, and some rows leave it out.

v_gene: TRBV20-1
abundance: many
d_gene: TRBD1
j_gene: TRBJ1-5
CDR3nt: TGCAGTGCTGAACCGAACAGGGGGCAACAGCCCCAGCATTTT
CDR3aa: CSAEPNRGQQPQHF

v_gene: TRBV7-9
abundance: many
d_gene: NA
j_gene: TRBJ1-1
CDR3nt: TGTGCCAGCAGCCACTACAAGGATTGGGTGAACACTGAAGCTTTCTTT
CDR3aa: CASSHYKDWVNTEAFF

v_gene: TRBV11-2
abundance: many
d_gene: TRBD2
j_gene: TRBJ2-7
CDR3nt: TGTGCCAGCAGCTTCCGGACTAGCGGGGGGGCCTACGAGCAGTACTTC
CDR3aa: CASSFRTSGGAYEQYF

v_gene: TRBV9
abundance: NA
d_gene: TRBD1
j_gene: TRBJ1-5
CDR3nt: TGTGCCAGCAGCGCTCCCGGGACAGGGGGAGAGACCCAGCATTTT
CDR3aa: CASSAPGTGGETQHF

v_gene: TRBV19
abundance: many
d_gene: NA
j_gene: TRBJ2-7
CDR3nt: TGTGCCAGTAGTATGGCCGGCCTCTACGAGCAGTACTTC
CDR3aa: CASSMAGLYEQYF

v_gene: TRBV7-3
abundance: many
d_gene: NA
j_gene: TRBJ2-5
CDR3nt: TGTGCCAGCAGCTTAAACGGGGGTGAAGAGACCCAGTACTTC
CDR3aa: CASSLNGGEETQYF

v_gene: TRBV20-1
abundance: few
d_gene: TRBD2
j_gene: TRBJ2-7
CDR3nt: TGCAGTGCCAAAAGGGGTGTTGGGACTAGCGCGAGAAGTACCTACGAGCAGTACTTC
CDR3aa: CSAKRGVGTSARSTYEQYF

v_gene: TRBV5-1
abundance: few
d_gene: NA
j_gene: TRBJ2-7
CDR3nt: TGCGCCAGCAGCCGGGACCAACTGTCCTACGAGCAGTACTTC
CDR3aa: CASSRDQLSYEQYF

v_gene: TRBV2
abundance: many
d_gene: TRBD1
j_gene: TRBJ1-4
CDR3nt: TGTGCCAGCAGTGGGGACAGCCGCGAAAAACTGTTTTTT
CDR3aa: CASSGDSREKLFF

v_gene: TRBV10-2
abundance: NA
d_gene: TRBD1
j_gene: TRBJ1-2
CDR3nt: TGCGCCAGCAGTGAGCCGGACAGGGAGGTGGGGAGAGGCTACACCTTC
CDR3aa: CASSEPDREVGRGYTF

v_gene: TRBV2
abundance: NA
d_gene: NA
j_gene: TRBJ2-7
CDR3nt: TGTGCCAGCAGTTTAGTCGATGAGCAGTGCTTC
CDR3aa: CASSLVDEQCF

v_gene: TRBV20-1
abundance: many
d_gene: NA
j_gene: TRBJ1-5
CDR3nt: TGCAGTGCTAGACGGGGACCTAATCAGCCCCAGCATTTT
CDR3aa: CSARRGPNQPQHF

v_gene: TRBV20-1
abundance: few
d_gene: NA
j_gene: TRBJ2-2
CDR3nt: TGCAGTGCTAGACGGCACCTCACCGGGGAGCTGTTTTTT
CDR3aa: CSARRHLTGELFF

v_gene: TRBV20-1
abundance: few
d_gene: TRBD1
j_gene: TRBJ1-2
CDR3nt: TGCAGAGGGGACAGGCGTAACTATGGCTACACCTTC
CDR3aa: CRGDRRNYGYTF

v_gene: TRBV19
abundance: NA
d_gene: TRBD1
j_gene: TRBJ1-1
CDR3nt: TGTGCCAGTAGTTGGGTTTTCCTAGGGGGCGCCGCTGAAGCTTTCTTT
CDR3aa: CASSWVFLGGAAEAFF

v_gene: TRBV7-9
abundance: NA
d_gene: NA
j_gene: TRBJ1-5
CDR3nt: TGTGCCAGCAGTCCTGGGCCAGAAGATCAGCCCCAGCATTTT
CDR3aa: CASSPGPEDQPQHF

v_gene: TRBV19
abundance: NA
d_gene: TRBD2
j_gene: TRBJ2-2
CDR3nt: TGTGCCAGCAGGAGACTAGCGGGCGGTAACCCGAACACCGGGGAGCTGTTTTTT
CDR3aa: CASRRLAGGNPNTGELFF